This T cell receptor beta chain originates from a study of T-cell reconstitution after alpha-beta-depleted transplantation in children. A note on this clonotype: Its target is not known.

CDR1 is SGHRS and CDR2 is YFSETQ in the germline V gene. The CDR3 is 14 amino acids. The germline V and J ends were trimmed by 4 bases and 1 base, with 11 bases remaining between them. Points from the study as a whole: Among T cells one year after transplant, newly produced cells accounted for most counts and diversity. In patients about two months after transplant, alpha-beta T cells reportedly arose from several hundred expanded graft clones. Recipient T cells and thymic progenitors that survived gave rise to the high TCRbeta diversity observed at day 60 in some patients.

Unique molecular identifiers featured in how the TCRbeta library was prepared. TCRdb redid the calling of the PCR reads with MiXCR, one entry per CDR3 protein. The sample carries some 87,000 distinct CDR3 sequences, about 16% recorded once. The specimen comprised PBMCs, mostly from graft donor cells, sampled 180 days after TCRalphabeta/CD19-depleted stem cell transplant. The chain recombines TRBV5-1 with TRBJ1-1, with a weak D call TRBD1 (6 bases). The TCR sequence derives from a male patient aged 2 to 9 who had a stem cell transplant for acute lymphoblastic leukemia, so the T cells may come from the graft donor. CDR3 sequence: CASSAGVPNTEAFF. Written as DNA, the CDR3 is TGCGCCAGCAGCGCAGGGGTCCCGAACACTGAAGCTTTCTTT.